This entry concerns a single TCR beta chain. The antigen is unknown. This sample was taken from a study of shared clonotypes between healthy human individuals. CD4+ cells underwent separation, giving CD45RA+ naive and CD45RA-negative memory subsets. Germline assignment: CDR1 KGHSH and CDR2 LQKENI. The CDR3 length is 14 residues. The J segment lost 3 bases and the V segment lost 8 bases, leaving 6 bases of the junction unmatched. Study-wide results and limits: With few donors, the genetic and exposure-history diversity represented was limited. Among donors, the sharing of clonotypes was expected to be influenced by sequencing depth. Naive subsets typically showed greater estimated richness than memory subsets.

Using immunoSEQ multiplex PCR, the repertoire was profiled, and TCRdb retains in-frame clones only, with some absent. Here the sample spans about 2.3 million clones, roughly 90% being singletons. Input material: naive CD4+ T cells from PBMCs. Documented subset: CD45RA+ positively selected. The receptor was derived from a young man in good health. Some clones in this sample may be carry-over from other donors' samples. The V gene is TRBV18, the J gene TRBJ2-7; 11 bases agree with TRBD1. The CDR3 region has the DNA TGTGCCAGCAACCGGGACAGGGGGGGCTACGAGCAGTACTTC. It codes for CASNRDRGGYEQYF.